This TCR beta chain was profiled in a study of Ad26.COV2.S vaccination and SARS-CoV-2 variants. Study-wide points: Responses of T cells in total may have been underestimated by the TCR breadth and depth analyses. Across vaccine and placebo recipients, the breadth of non-spike TCRs was similar.

As for this clone: The target antigen is unknown.

Treatment given: around 19 received Ad26.COV2.S at low or high dose, single or two shots; a few received placebo; per-sample allocation not given. Repertoires come from day 63 after the first vaccine or placebo injection. Vaccination employed an Ad26 vector expressing the Wuhan-strain SARS-CoV-2 spike. This table comes from immunoSEQ multiplex PCR, and its TCRdb copy is limited to in-frame clones, with some not included. The sample yields approximately 500,000 clones, approximately 88% seen once. The sample consisted of peripheral blood, taken in a trial of Ad26.COV2.S vaccine versus placebo. The clonotype originates from a person aged 18-60 years who received the Ad26.COV2.S COVID-19 vaccine or a placebo.

The CDR3 spells CASSIMTRDWETQYF. Written as DNA, the CDR3 is TGTGCCAGCTCAATTATGACGAGAGATTGGGAGACCCAGTACTTC. This chain joins TRBV18 and TRBJ2-5; D unresolved. V was pared by 5 bases and J by 5 bases, with 18 bases between. The CDR3 contains 15 residues. The germline CDR1 and CDR2 sequences are KGHSH and LQKENI.